These 31 T cell receptor beta chains came from one sample sequenced in a study of shared clonotypes between healthy human individuals. Assay: immunoSEQ multiplex PCR; the TCRdb copy retains only in-frame clones and omits some. Of some 1.5 million clones listed, 95% to 99% are singletons. Sequences were obtained from naive CD4+ T cells sorted from blood. Subset given: CD45RA+ positively selected. These receptors were obtained from a man younger than 40 in good health.

The chain combines TRBV5-1 with TRBJ2-1; D remains ambiguous. Per the germline V gene, CDR1 is SGHRS and CDR2 is YFSETQ. V gave up 3 bases and J gave up 5 bases, with 12 bases separating them. The CDR3 has 14 residues. Written as DNA, the CDR3 is TGCGCCAGCAGCTATGACCGGGTAGACAATGAGCAGTTCTTC. It yields the protein CASSYDRVDNEQFF.

J is TRBJ2-1 and V is TRBV18; 9 nucleotides agree with TRBD2. V lost 6 bases and J lost 5; bases outside the gene matches: 8. The CDR3 totals 15 residues. Germline lookup yields CDR1 KGHSH and CDR2 LQKENI. DNA for the CDR3: TGTGCCAGCTCTCAGCTAGCGGGACGTAACAATGAGCAGTTCTTC. This sequence encodes CASSQLAGRNNEQFF.

The chain links TRBV5-5 to TRBJ2-1, with 8 bases fitting TRBD1. CDR3 length: 15 residues. Trimming cost V 3 bases and J 2 bases; bases outside gene matches: 4. Germline V lookup: CDR1 SGHKS, CDR2 YYEKEE (reference sequence). CDR3 amino acids: CASSSLTGAYNEQFF. The DNA of the CDR3 is TGTGCCAGCAGCTCTTTGACAGGGGCCTACAATGAGCAGTTCTTC.

J is TRBJ2-1 and V is TRBV9; perhaps TRBD1 as D (5 bases). Trimming left V 4 bases short and J 6 bases short, with 14 bases between. This CDR3 spans 14 amino acids. CDR1 is SGDLS, CDR2 YYNGEE, per germline. CDR3 amino acids: CASSLHGAINEQFF. The CDR3 bases are TGTGCCAGCAGCTTACATGGGGCTATCAATGAGCAGTTCTTC.

The chain is built from TRBV6-1 and TRBJ2-7; D might be TRBD1 (6 bases). V gave up 2 bases and J gave up 3 bases, with 20 bases separating them. CDR3 length: 17 amino acids. Germline CDR1 MNHNS, CDR2 SASEGT. The CDR3 loop is CASSESKVGQQFYEQYF. The CDR3, as DNA: TGTGCCAGCAGTGAATCGAAGGTCGGACAGCAATTCTACGAGCAGTACTTC.

The chain links TRBV28 to TRBJ1-5; 8 bases align to TRBD1. The CDR3 runs to 14 residues. CDR1 and CDR2 from the germline V gene are MDHEN and SYDVKM. The J segment lost 7 bases and the V segment lost 4 bases, leaving 6 bases of the junction unmatched. CDR3 sequence reads: CASSSQGAEQPQHF. As DNA, the CDR3 is TGTGCCAGCAGTTCCCAGGGGGCCGAGCAGCCCCAGCATTTT.

The rearrangement links TRBV12-5 to TRBJ2-1, with TRBD1 matching 7 bases. CDR1 and CDR2 (germline): LGHNT, FRNRAP. Trimming cost V 5 bases and J 3 bases; bases outside gene matches: 7. The CDR3 is 15 residues long. The CDR3 spells CASGQTGNYYNEQFF. The CDR3 region has the DNA TGTGCTAGTGGTCAGACAGGGAACTACTACAATGAGCAGTTCTTC.

Comments on this clone: The sample contains more than one DNA sequence encoding this CDR3. DNA of the CDR3: TGTGCCAGTAGTACCAAGAGAAACAATGAGCAGTTCTTC. Amino acid sequence: CASSTKRNNEQFF. This chain joins TRBV19 and TRBJ2-1, with D unclear. Germline V gene data show CDR1 as LNHDA and CDR2 as SQIVND (reference sequence). The V and J ends lost 4 bases and 5 bases respectively, with 9 bases between them. The CDR3 has 13 residues.

The chain links TRBV10-3 to TRBJ1-1; D gene ambiguous. The CDR3 totals 14 residues. Germline V gene data show CDR1 as ENHRY and CDR2 as SYGVKD. Between the trimmed V and J ends, which lost 2 bases and 0 bases, there was a span of 7 bases. As DNA, the CDR3 is TGTGCCATCAGTGAGCGAGAGATGAACACTGAAGCTTTCTTT. Amino acid sequence: CAISEREMNTEAFF.

The CDR3, as DNA: TGCAGCGTTGGGGAACTCTTCACAGATACGCAGTATTTT. The encoded protein is CSVGELFTDTQYF. The chain recombines TRBV29-1 with TRBJ2-3; D not resolved. Germline CDR1 SQVTM, CDR2 ANQGSEA. The CDR3 covers 13 residues. With 4 bases removed from V and 2 bases from J, the gap between germline ends came to 10 bases.

This rearrangement joins TRBV6-6 to TRBJ2-1; 7 bases match TRBD1. J was trimmed by 2 bases and V by 2 bases; bases with no gene match: 3. CDR3 length: 15 amino acids. CDR1 is MNHNY and CDR2 is SVGAGI in the germline V gene (reference sequence). The CDR3 loop reads CASSYGQGAYNEQFF. The CDR3 DNA is TGTGCCAGCAGTTACGGGCAGGGGGCCTACAATGAGCAGTTCTTC.

This clone came up once. V is TRBV6-5 and J is TRBJ2-7, with TRBD1 matching 10 bases. CDR3 length: 14 amino acids. Trimming removed 4 bases from V and 6 bases from J; junction bases left unmatched: 6. The germline V gene has CDR1 MNHEY and CDR2 SVGAGI. CDR3 coding DNA: TGTGCCAGCAGTTCCGATTGGACAGGGGGCGAGCAGTACTTC. Its protein product is CASSSDWTGGEQYF.

The CDR3, as DNA: TGCGCCAGCAGCTTGGACGGGACAGGGGGCTCGCAGCCCCAGCATTTT. Protein product: CASSLDGTGGSQPQHF. This sequence joins TRBV5-1 and TRBJ1-5, with 12 bases lining up with TRBD1. Germline CDR1 is SGHRS and CDR2 is YFSETQ. The V and J ends lost 0 bases and 7 bases, in that order; junction bases with no gene match: 5. The CDR3 has 16 residues.

V and J are TRBV11-2 and TRBJ1-3; tentatively, D is TRBD1 (5 bases). V dropped 3 bases and J dropped 5 bases, with 23 bases sitting between them. The CDR3 spans 18 residues. The germline V gene has CDR1 SGHAT and CDR2 FQNNGV. CDR3 nucleotides: TGTGCCAGCAGCTTTTTCGGACAAAGCTCTTCAGCCCGAAACACCATATATTTT. Amino acid sequence: CASSFFGQSSSARNTIYF.

The chain recombines TRBV21-1 with TRBJ2-1; TRBD2 is the table's D call and was not checked against the DNA. TRBV21-1 is termed a pseudogene. The CDR3 is 20 amino acids. The CDR3 region has the DNA TGTGCCAGCAGCAAAGCGTGGAGACCCAAAGCCACGAAACACTACAATGAGCAGTTCTTC. Translation: CASSKAWRPKATKHYNEQFF.

V usage is TRBV7-9 and J usage is TRBJ2-3, with D perhaps matching TRBD2 (5 bases). The germline V gene encodes CDR1 SEHNR and CDR2 FQNEAQ (reference sequence). This CDR3 comprises 15 residues. V gave up 3 bases and J gave up 5 bases, with 15 bases separating them. The CDR3, as DNA: TGTGCCAGCAGCTTTTTCAGCGGACCCCGAGATACGCAGTATTTT. This codes for CASSFFSGPRDTQYF. The full variable domain, in which reference TRBV7-9 and TRBJ2-3 provide the parts outside the CDR3, is DTGVSQNPRHKITKRGQNVTFRCDPISEHNRLYWYRQTLGQGPEFLTYFQNEAQLEKSRLLSDRFSAERPKGSFSTLEIQRTEQGDSAMYLCASSFFSGPRDTQYFGPGTRLTVL.

The rearrangement uses TRBV29-1 and TRBJ2-7; possible D gene TRBD2, 6 bases. Trimming left V 4 bases short and J 3 bases short, with 16 bases between. CDR3 size: 14 residues. The V gene's germline CDR1 is SQVTM and CDR2 ANQGSEA. CDR3 bases: TGCAGCGTTGGGTCCGGGAGAAATGACTACGAGCAGTACTTC. It codes for CSVGSGRNDYEQYF.

J is TRBJ2-1 and V is TRBV7-2, with 14 bases fitting TRBD2. This CDR3 has 15 amino acids. V gave up 5 bases and J gave up 9 bases; unmatched junction bases: 6. Germline loops: CDR1 SGHTA, CDR2 FQGNSA. This CDR3 reads CASSMGLAGVSEQFF. In DNA, the CDR3 is TGTGCCAGCAGCATGGGACTAGCGGGAGTTAGTGAGCAGTTCTTC.

The rearrangement uses TRBV5-8 and TRBJ2-1; the D is unclear. The V and J ends lost 5 bases and 9 bases respectively, with 12 bases between them. Germline CDR1 and CDR2: SGHTS and YDEGEE. There are 12 residues in the CDR3. CDR3 nucleotides: TGTGCCAGCAGTCTTAAACCTATTGAGCAGTTCTTC. It translates to CASSLKPIEQFF.

This clone appeared a single time. This chain joins TRBV2 and TRBJ1-4, with D perhaps TRBD1 (6 bases). The length of the CDR3 is 14 residues. With 3 bases removed from V and 7 bases from J, the gap between germline ends came to 12 bases. Germline CDR1 and CDR2: SNHLY and FYNNEI. CDR3 in DNA: TGTGCCAGCAGTGATGAAAAAGGGGGTGAAAAACTGTTTTTT. This codes for CASSDEKGGEKLFF. The whole variable domain, filled in from reference TRBV2 and TRBJ1-4, reads EPEVTQTPSHQVTQMGQEVILRCVPISNHLYFYWYRQILGQKVEFLVSFYNNEISEKSEIFDDQFSVERPDGSNFTLKIRSTKLEDSAMYFCASSDEKGGEKLFFGSGTQLSVL.

The J gene is TRBJ2-7, the V gene TRBV19; D is unclear. Trimming pared 4 bases from V and 2 bases from J, leaving 12 bases between. Germline V lookup: CDR1 LNHDA, CDR2 SQIVND (reference sequence). The CDR3 is made up of 14 amino acids. The CDR3 sequence is CASSRTAETYEQYF. The CDR3 bases are TGTGCCAGTAGTAGGACGGCTGAGACCTACGAGCAGTACTTC.

The chain employs TRBV4-3 and TRBJ1-2; a possible D gene is TRBD1 (5 bases). The CDR3 is made up of 16 amino acids. Trimming shortened V by 1 base and J by 6 bases, and 18 bases separated the two germline ends. Germline CDR1 is LGHNA and CDR2 is YSLEER. CDR3 nucleotides: TGCGCCAGCAGCCAAGGGGTAGGGGTTAAATACGATGGCTACACCTTC. Translating gives CASSQGVGVKYDGYTF.

Comment on this clone: Other nucleotide sequences in the sample specify the same CDR3. The CDR3 spells CASSRDSEETQYF. In nucleotides, the CDR3 is TGTGCCAGCTCGAGGGACTCGGAAGAGACCCAGTACTTC. The chain employs TRBV19 and TRBJ2-5, with D perhaps TRBD2 (6 bases). Germline V gives CDR1 LNHDA, CDR2 SQIVND (reference sequence). Trimming stripped 9 bases from V and 3 bases from J, with 14 bases between. The CDR3 spans 13 residues.

This clone was found once. Other DNA sequences from this sample encode an identical CDR3 as well. The chain is built from TRBV2 and TRBJ2-2, with 11 bases fitting TRBD1. The V and J ends lost 6 bases and 5 bases, in that order; junction bases with no gene match: 2. Looked up from germline, CDR1 is SNHLY and CDR2 is FYNNEI. The CDR3 spans 14 residues. This chain's CDR3 is CASSGTGGTGELFF. CDR3 DNA sequence: TGTGCCAGCAGCGGGACAGGGGGGACCGGGGAGCTGTTTTTT.

The chain has TRBV6-6 and TRBJ2-1; 10 bases match TRBD2. This CDR3 contains 13 residues. V trimming: 2 bases; J trimming: 13 bases; junction bases outside the gene matches: 5. Per the germline V gene, CDR1 is MNHNY and CDR2 is SVGAGI (reference sequence). For the CDR3, the DNA is TGTGCCAGCAGTTACCGCCCACTAGCGGGACAGTTCTTC. It specifies CASSYRPLAGQFF.

This clone was seen once. The chain uses TRBV6-5 and TRBJ2-7; no clear D. V shed 4 bases and J shed 0 bases, with 10 bases lying between them. The CDR3 runs to 14 residues. Germline V gives CDR1 MNHEY, CDR2 SVGAGI. DNA for the CDR3: TGTGCCAGCAGTTTTCGGGCGGCCTCCTACGAGCAGTACTTC. It is translated as CASSFRAASYEQYF.

The chain employs TRBV13 and TRBJ2-3; D is ambiguous. Germline-derived CDR1 and CDR2 are PRHDT and FYEKMQ (reference sequence). CDR3 length equals 14 residues. V lost 5 bases to trimming and J lost 4 bases, with 13 bases between them. CDR3: CASSPRRSSDTQYF. The CDR3, as DNA: TGTGCCAGCAGCCCAAGACGGTCCTCAGATACGCAGTATTTT.

The chain is built from TRBV5-1 and TRBJ2-7; a possible D gene is TRBD2 (6 bases). Germline-derived CDR1 and CDR2 are SGHRS and YFSETQ. The V end was cut by 4 bases, the J end by 1 base, with 18 bases between. The CDR3 extends over 16 amino acids. DNA of the CDR3: TGCGCCAGCAGCATGTCTAGCGCAATTTCGTCCTACGAGCAGTACTTC. Its translation is CASSMSSAISSYEQYF.

CDR3 coding DNA: TGTGCCATCCTACGGCTGACCCAGTACTTC. This translates into CAILRLTQYF. The V gene is TRBV27, the J gene TRBJ2-5; D ambiguous. The germline V and J ends were trimmed by 10 bases and 7 bases, with 10 bases remaining between them. This CDR3 has 10 amino acids. Germline assignment: CDR1 MNHEY and CDR2 SMNVEV (reference sequence).

The rearrangement joins TRBV29-1 to TRBJ1-5; 8 bases match TRBD1. The CDR3 sequence is 14 residues long. CDR1 and CDR2 (germline): SQVTM, ANQGSEA. V lost 6 bases, J lost 5 bases, and 9 bases stayed unmatched. The CDR3 loop is CSVKSQGADQPQHF. CDR3 DNA sequence: TGCAGCGTGAAATCTCAGGGGGCGGATCAGCCCCAGCATTTT.

The rearrangement links TRBV7-8 to TRBJ2-1; 12 bases line up with TRBD2. The CDR3 loop spans 16 amino acids. Per the germline V gene, CDR1 is SGHVS and CDR2 is FQNEAQ. J lost 1 base, V lost 2 bases, and 0 bases had no gene match. CDR3 region: CASSLTSGRSYNEQFF. The DNA of the CDR3 is TGTGCCAGCAGCTTAACTAGCGGGAGGTCCTACAATGAGCAGTTCTTC.